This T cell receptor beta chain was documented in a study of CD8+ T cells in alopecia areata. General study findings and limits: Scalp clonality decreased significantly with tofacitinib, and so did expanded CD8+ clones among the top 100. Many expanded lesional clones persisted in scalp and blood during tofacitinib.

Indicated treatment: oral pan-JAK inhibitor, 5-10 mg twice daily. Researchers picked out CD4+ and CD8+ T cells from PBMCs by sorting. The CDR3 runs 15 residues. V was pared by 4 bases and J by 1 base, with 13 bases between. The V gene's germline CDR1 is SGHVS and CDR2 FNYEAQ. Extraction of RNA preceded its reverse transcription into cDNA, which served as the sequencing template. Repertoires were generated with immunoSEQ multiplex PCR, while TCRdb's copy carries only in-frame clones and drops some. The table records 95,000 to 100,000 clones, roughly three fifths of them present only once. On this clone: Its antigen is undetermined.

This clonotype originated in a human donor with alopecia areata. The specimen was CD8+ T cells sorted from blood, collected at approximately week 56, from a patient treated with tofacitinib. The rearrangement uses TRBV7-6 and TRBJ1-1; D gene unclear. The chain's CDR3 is CASSSPGGGNTEAFF. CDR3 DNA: TGTGCCAGCAGCTCCCCGGGCGGAGGGAACACTGAAGCTTTCTTT.